This T cell receptor beta chain originates from a study of T cells in narcolepsy. Study summary: Patients with NT1 or NT2 and healthy control donors were enrolled. Study-level results: Autoreactive clonotypes reportedly recurred in blood of same and different patients, not controls. Comparing one patient's CSF and blood CD4+ clonotypes highlighted HCRT- and TRIB2-specific autoreactive clonotypes. No autoreactive T cell clone sequences appeared in some memory CD4+ repertoires.

The V end lost 8 bases, the J end lost 5 bases, and 16 bases lay between the germline ends. The length of the CDR3 is 14 residues. The germline V gene has CDR1 MNHNS and CDR2 SASEGT. This table comes from immunoSEQ multiplex PCR, and its TCRdb copy is limited to in-frame clones, with some not included. Found here are tens of thousands of clones, roughly 80% of them singletons; the top ten hold approximately 1.1%. In the case of this clone: Antigen unknown.

The clonotype was recovered from a human donor with narcolepsy. Sequencing was performed on CD45RA- memory CD4+ T cells from PBMCs. This chain uses TRBV6-1 with TRBJ2-1; D is perhaps TRBD1 (5 bases). This chain's CDR3 is CASGSGYANNEQFF. CDR3 DNA: TGTGCCAGCGGGTCAGGGTATGCTAACAATGAGCAGTTCTTC.